This TCR beta chain was obtained from a study of shared T cell receptors in the human thymus. Sequencing used immunoSEQ multiplex PCR; TCRdb keeps in-frame clones, though not all of them. The repertoire holds roughly 560,000 clones, with approximately 80% as singletons. The CDR3 has 17 amino acids. V was shortened by 10 bases and J by 8 bases, with 32 bases between the two germline ends. Germline V gene lookup returns CDR1 SNHLY and CDR2 FYNNEI. These same data were also listed under a study on human thymus T cells. As that report states: Infants served as donors; they were healthy and Finnish and were having corrective surgery for congenital heart defects. Thymic samples were excised during corrective heart operations. Blood and thymic repertoires both appeared biased in V and J gene usage.

The receptor was isolated from a boy in the first two years of life with a congenital heart defect. Sequencing was performed on thymocytes. This chain links TRBV2 with TRBJ1-2; D is perhaps TRBD1 (5 bases). The CDR3 spells CAIVRGTPGRTIYGYTF. The CDR3 DNA is TGTGCCATCGTTAGGGGCACACCGGGCCGGACGATCTACGGCTACACCTTC.